A selection of T cell receptor beta chains follows, all from one sample in a study of blood T cell repertoires in COVID-19. The table came from immunoSEQ multiplex PCR; TCRdb's copy has only in-frame clones and leaves some out. The sample holds about 130,000 clones, approximately 90% seen once. Sequenced material: peripheral blood. These receptor sequences come from a middle-aged man with acute or convalescent COVID-19. CDR3s include the opening cysteine and the closing phenylalanine or tryptophan.

v_gene	j_gene	CDR3aa
TRBV11-2	TRBJ2-1	CASSLAGALGNEQFF
TRBV28	TRBJ1-1	CASSALPSTGTEAFF
TRBV11-2	TRBJ1-5	CASSPGTANQPQHF
TRBV5-5	TRBJ2-2	CASSSLTSANTGELFF
TRBV18	TRBJ1-1	CASSPTVDTEAFF
TRBV11-1	TRBJ2-1	CASTSRLAGDNEQFF
TRBV15	TRBJ1-4	CATSSWQGREKLFF
TRBV10-3	TRBJ1-5	CAIRAAEVDQPQHF
TRBV11-3	TRBJ1-1	CASSAMGGPATEAFF
TRBV7-8	TRBJ1-2	CASSPQGRANYGYTF
TRBV28	TRBJ2-7	CASSPQGATSYEQYF
TRBV28	TRBJ1-1	CASRTTGSLTEAFF
TRBV4-1	TRBJ1-4	CASSQDPGTGGEKLFF
TRBV30	TRBJ2-2	CACKRGGVTGELFF
TRBV7-9	TRBJ2-7	CASSPGQPANGEQYF
TRBV19	TRBJ2-6	CASSILTAQTGANVLTF
TRBV5-4	TRBJ1-6	CASSKTGGDSPLHF
TRBV30	TRBJ1-2	CAWSVVMGALGYTF
TRBV28	TRBJ2-4	CASSQTGGSDIQYF
TRBV5-1	TRBJ1-6	CASSLGDRGYSPLHF
TRBV18	TRBJ2-4	CASSPPPGNIQYF
TRBV11-2	TRBJ2-5	CASSRGAETQYF
TRBV24-1	TRBJ2-1	CATSDTPGLPLGNEQFF
TRBV19	TRBJ1-2	CASSIGGNYGYTF
TRBV18	TRBJ1-4	CASSPLRGGVSEKLFF
TRBV2	TRBJ1-2	CASRDRGEFNYGYTF
TRBV9	TRBJ2-7	CASSPPPGTGGHEQYF
TRBV10-3	TRBJ1-2	CASGGRGGANGYTF
TRBV27	TRBJ1-4	CASAEGRVGLEKLFF
TRBV5-1	TRBJ2-7	CASSLVEGSLYEQYF
TRBV27	TRBJ2-2	CASSLISGFPRELFF
TRBV10-3	TRBJ2-5	CAISETQGPPFETQYF
TRBV19	TRBJ1-1	CASLLIDSSEAFF
TRBV7-9	TRBJ1-1	CASSLTGVNTEAFF
TRBV28	TRBJ2-1	CASFRMGQGWFF